This T cell receptor beta chain emerged from a study of blood T cell repertoires in COVID-19. Methods used by the authors: Reference gene primers were amplified, and this amplification served to estimate nucleated cell counts. Here immunoSEQ multiplex PCR was the method, and the copy in TCRdb shows in-frame clones only, minus some. That table gives V, J and clone size, and the DNA gave D and trimming. The sample consists of 300,000 to 500,000 clones, more than 75% of them appearing once. Cohorts were assigned according to the clinical history that participants reported. Specimen: PBMCs or T cells enriched from blood (not recorded which). This receptor was obtained from a woman in her 30s with acute COVID-19.

The CDR3 nucleotides are TGCGCCAGCAGCTTTACAGGGGGCGGTGAGTTCTTC. Encoded protein: CASSFTGGGEFF. The chain carries TRBV5-1 and TRBJ2-1; 9 bases align to TRBD1. CDR1 and CDR2 (germline): SGHRS, YFSETQ. CDR3 length equals 12 residues. V shed 2 bases, J shed 14 bases, and the junction held 5 bases outside the gene matches. Full variable domain (remainder filled in from reference TRBV5-1 and TRBJ2-1): KAGVTQTPRYLIKTRGQQVTLSCSPISGHRSVSWYQQTPGQGLQFLFEYFSETQRNKGNFPGRFSGRQFSNSRSEMNVSTLELGDSALYLCASSFTGGGEFFGPGTRLTVL.